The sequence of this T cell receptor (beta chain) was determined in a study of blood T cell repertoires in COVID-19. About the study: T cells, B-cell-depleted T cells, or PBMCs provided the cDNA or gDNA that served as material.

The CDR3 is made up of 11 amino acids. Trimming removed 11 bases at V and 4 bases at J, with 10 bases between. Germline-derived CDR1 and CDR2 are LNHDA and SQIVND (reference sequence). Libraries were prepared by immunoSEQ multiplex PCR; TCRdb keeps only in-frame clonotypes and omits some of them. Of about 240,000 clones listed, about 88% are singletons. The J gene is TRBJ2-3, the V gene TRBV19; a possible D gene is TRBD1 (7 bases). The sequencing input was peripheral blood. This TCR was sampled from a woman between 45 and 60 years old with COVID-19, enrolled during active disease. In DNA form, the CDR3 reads TGTGCCTGCAGGGGGGCAGATACGCAGTATTTT. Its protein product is CACRGADTQYF.